This T cell receptor (beta chain) was found in a study of long-term antiretroviral therapy in people with HIV. This was the immunoSEQ v3.0 assay at survey level. Clones were read by immunoSEQ multiplex PCR, and TCRdb kept only the in-frame ones, dropping some. The sample records under 20,000 clones, 76% being singletons. A word on this clone: Antigen unknown.

General study results and limits: Viral resistance, ART adherence and therapy changes all lacked available data.

The CDR3 totals 16 residues. The V segment lost 2 bases and the J segment 13 bases; nucleotides outside the gene matches: 19. Per germline, CDR1 MGHRA and CDR2 YSYEKL. Sequencing used unsorted PBMCs, obtained 0.5 years before starting antiretroviral therapy. V usage is TRBV4-1 and J usage is TRBJ1-2; 7 nucleotides align to TRBD1. This TCR came from a man aged 18 to 30 with HIV. This chain's CDR3 is CASSQTQGQLLPLLTF. For the CDR3, the DNA is TGCGCCAGCAGCCAAACCCAGGGACAGCTCTTACCCTTGCTCACCTTC.